This T cell receptor (beta chain) was identified in a study of T cell changes during pregnancy in multiple sclerosis. TCRdb keeps only in-frame clones here, not all; method: immunoSEQ multiplex PCR. The sample yields about 20,000 clones, roughly nine tenths seen once. This CDR3 comprises 15 residues. CDR1 and CDR2 (germline): LGHNA, YSLEER. V shed 2 bases and J shed 2 bases, with 13 bases lying between them. This receptor was obtained from a female donor in good health, enrolled as a control in a pregnancy study. The sample in question was CD8+ T cells from peripheral blood mononuclear cells, obtained in the third trimester of pregnancy. The V gene is TRBV4-3, the J gene TRBJ2-7; weak D call: TRBD1 (5 bases). The CDR3 reads CASSQLAQGAYEQYF. As DNA, the CDR3 is TGCGCCAGCAGCCAACTCGCCCAGGGCGCCTACGAGCAGTACTTC.